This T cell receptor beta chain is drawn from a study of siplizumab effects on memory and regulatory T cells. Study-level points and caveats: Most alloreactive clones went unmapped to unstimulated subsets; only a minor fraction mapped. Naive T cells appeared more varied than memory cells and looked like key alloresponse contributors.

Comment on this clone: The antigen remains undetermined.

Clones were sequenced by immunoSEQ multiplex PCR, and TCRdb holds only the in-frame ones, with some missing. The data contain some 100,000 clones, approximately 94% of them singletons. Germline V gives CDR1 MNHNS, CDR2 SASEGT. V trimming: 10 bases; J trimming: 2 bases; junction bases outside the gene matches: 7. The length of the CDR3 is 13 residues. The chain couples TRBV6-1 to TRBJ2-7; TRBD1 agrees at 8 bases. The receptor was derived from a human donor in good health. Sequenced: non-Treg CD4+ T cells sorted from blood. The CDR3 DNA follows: TGTGCCATAACCAGGGGGCGCGCCTACGAGCAGTACTTC. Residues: CAITRGRAYEQYF.